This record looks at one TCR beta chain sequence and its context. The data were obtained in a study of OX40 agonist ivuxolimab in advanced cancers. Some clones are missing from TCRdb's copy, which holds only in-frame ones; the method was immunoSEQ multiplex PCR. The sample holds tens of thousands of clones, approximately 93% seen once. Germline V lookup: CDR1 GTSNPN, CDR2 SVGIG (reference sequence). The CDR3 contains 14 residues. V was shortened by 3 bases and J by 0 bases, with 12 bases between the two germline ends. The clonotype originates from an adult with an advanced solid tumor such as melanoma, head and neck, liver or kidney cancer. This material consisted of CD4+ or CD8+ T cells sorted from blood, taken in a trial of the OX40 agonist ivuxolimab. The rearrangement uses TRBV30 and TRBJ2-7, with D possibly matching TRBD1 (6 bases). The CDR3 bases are TGTGCCTGGAGGGATACAGGGATCTCCTACGAGCAGTACTTC. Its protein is CAWRDTGISYEQYF.